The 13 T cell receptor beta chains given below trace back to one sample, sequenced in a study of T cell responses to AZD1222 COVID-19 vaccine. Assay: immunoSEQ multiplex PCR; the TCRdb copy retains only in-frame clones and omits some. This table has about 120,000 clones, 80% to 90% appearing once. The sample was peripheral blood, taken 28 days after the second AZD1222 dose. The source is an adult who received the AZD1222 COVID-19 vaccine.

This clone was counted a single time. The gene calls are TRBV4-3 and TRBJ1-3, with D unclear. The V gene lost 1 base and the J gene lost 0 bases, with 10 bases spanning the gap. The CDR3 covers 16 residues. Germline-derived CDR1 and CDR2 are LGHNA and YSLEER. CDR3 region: CASSQAARLSGNTIYF. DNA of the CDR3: TGCGCCAGCAGCCAAGCGGCCCGTCTCTCTGGAAACACCATATATTTT.

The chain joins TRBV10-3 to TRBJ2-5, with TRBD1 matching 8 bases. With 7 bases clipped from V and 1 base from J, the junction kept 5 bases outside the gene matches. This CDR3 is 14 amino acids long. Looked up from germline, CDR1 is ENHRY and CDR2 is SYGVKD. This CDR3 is CAINDRGFQETQYF. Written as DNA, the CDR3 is TGTGCCATCAATGACAGGGGATTCCAAGAGACCCAGTACTTC.

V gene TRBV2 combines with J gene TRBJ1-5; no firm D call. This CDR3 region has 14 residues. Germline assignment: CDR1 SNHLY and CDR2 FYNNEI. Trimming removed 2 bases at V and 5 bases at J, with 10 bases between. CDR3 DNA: TGTGCCAGCAGTGAAATGATCGGAGATCAGCCCCAGCATTTT. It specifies CASSEMIGDQPQHF.

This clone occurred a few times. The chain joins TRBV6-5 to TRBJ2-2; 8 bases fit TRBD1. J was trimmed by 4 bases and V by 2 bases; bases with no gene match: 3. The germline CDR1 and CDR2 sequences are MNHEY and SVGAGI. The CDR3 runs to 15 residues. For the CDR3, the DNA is TGTGCCAGCAGTTACCAGGGGGCGGTCACCGGGGAGCTGTTTTTT. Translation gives CASSYQGAVTGELFF.

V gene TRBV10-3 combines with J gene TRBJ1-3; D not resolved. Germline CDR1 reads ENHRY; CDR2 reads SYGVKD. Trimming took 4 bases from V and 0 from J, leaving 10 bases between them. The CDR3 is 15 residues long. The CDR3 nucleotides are TGTGCCATCAGTGGTGGGGTTCCCTCTGGAAACACCATATATTTT. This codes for CAISGGVPSGNTIYF.

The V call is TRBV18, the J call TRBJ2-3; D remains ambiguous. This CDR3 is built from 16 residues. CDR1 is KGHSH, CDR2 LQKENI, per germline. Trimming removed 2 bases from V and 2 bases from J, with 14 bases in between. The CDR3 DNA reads TGTGCCAGCTCACCAACCAAACCGGGCACCACAGATACGCAGTATTTT. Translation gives CASSPTKPGTTDTQYF.

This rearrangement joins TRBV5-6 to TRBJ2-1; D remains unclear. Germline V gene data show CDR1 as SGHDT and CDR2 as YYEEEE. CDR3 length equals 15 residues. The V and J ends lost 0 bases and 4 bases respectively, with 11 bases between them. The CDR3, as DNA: TGTGCCAGCAGCTTGGGCCAGGCTCCTTACAATGAGCAGTTCTTC. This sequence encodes CASSLGQAPYNEQFF. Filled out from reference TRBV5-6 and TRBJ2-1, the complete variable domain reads DAGVTQSPTHLIKTRGQQVTLRCSPKSGHDTVSWYQQALGQGPQFIFQYYEEEERQRGNFPDRFSGHQFPNYSSELNVNALLLGDSALYLCASSLGQAPYNEQFFGPGTRLTVL.

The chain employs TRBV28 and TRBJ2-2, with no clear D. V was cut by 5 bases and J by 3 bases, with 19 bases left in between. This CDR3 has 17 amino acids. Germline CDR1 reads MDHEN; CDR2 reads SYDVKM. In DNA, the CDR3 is TGTGCCAGCAGTGGCCTATTAGGCGCGGCCTACACCGGGGAGCTGTTTTTT. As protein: CASSGLLGAAYTGELFF.

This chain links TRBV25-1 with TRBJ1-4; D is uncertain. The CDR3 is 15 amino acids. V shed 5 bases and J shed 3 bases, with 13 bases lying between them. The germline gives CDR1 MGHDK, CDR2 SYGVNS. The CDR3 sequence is CASSPTLVPNEKLFF. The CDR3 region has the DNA TGTGCCAGCAGTCCGACATTAGTCCCTAATGAAAAACTGTTTTTT. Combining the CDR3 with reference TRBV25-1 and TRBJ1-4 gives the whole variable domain EADIYQTPRYLVIGTGKKITLECSQTMGHDKMYWYQQDPGMELHLIHYSYGVNSTEKGDLSSESTVSRIRTEHFPLTLESARPSHTSQYLCASSPTLVPNEKLFFGSGTQLSVL.

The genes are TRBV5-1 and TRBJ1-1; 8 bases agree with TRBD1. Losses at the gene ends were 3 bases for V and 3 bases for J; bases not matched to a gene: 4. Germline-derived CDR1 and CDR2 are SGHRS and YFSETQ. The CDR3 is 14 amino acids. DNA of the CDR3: TGCGCCAGCAGCTCCCAGGGGGCGGACACTGAAGCTTTCTTT. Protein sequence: CASSSQGADTEAFF.

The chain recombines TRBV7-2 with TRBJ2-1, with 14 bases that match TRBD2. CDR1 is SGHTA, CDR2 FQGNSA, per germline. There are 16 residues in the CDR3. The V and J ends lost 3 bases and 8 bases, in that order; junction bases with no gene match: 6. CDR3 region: CASSFAGTSGGHEQFF. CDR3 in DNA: TGTGCCAGCAGCTTCGCCGGGACTAGCGGGGGTCATGAGCAGTTCTTC.

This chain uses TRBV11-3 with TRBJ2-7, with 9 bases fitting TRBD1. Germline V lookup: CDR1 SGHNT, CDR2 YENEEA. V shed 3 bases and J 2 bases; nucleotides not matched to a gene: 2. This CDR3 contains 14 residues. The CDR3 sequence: CASSFGQGTYEQYF. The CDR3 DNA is TGTGCCAGCAGCTTTGGACAGGGGACCTACGAGCAGTACTTC.

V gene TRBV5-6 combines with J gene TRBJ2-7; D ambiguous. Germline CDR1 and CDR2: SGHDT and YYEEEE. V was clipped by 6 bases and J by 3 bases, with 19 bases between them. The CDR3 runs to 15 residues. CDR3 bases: TGTGCCAGCACCCGTCGTGGGCTCTATGACTACGAGCAGTACTTC. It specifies CASTRRGLYDYEQYF. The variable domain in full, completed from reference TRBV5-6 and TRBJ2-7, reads DAGVTQSPTHLIKTRGQQVTLRCSPKSGHDTVSWYQQALGQGPQFIFQYYEEEERQRGNFPDRFSGHQFPNYSSELNVNALLLGDSALYLCASTRRGLYDYEQYFGPGTRLTVT.